Included here is one T cell receptor (beta chain) sequence, with context. Its antigen remains unknown. Blood genomic DNA input for TRB amplification was about 240-550 ng. TRB rearrangements were amplified by multiplex PCR with BIOMED2 TRB-A/B primers. Each CDR3 protein is one row after TCRdb ran MiXCR on the multiplex PCR reads. The table includes 13,000 or so distinct CDR3 sequences, 25% to 30% detected once. This entry comes from a study of T and B cells in COVID-19 patients. Study in general: Most recovered patients had mild to moderate COVID-19 treated as outpatients. Study findings and constraints: At recovery TRB diversity and richness exceeded healthy donors, after highly clonal active COVID-19 repertoires. Sorted SARS-CoV-2-responsive or tetramer+ T cells and CD4+, regulatory and CD8+ subsets were not yet sequenced.

This CDR3 is built from 11 residues. Per the germline V gene, CDR1 is WNHNN and CDR2 is SYGVQD (reference sequence). With 6 bases removed from V and 7 bases from J, the gap between germline ends came to 7 bases. The sequencing sample was made of blood. The V call is TRBV10-1, the J call TRBJ2-1, with no clear D. The clonotype was recovered from a human donor who had recovered from COVID-19. The CDR3 nucleotides are TGCGCCAGCAGCGGTTGGAATGAGCAGTTCTTC. The encoded protein is CASSGWNEQFF.